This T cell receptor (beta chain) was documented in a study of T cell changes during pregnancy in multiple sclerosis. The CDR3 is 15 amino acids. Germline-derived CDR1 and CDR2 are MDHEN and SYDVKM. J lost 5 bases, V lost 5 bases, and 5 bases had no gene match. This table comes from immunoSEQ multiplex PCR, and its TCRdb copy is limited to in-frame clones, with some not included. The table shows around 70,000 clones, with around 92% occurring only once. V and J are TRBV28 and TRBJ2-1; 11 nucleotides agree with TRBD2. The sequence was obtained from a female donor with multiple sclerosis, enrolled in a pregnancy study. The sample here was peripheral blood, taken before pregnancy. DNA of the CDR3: TGTGCCAGCAGTGGGGCGGGACTAGCGGACAATGAGCAGTTCTTC. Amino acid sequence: CASSGAGLADNEQFF.